The following is a T cell receptor (beta chain) sequence with its context. These data originate in a study of cytomegalovirus exposure and HLA in healthy donors. The data were produced by immunoSEQ multiplex PCR, yet TCRdb's version contains in-frame clones alone and is incomplete. The sample consists of more than 150,000 clones, around 90% of them appearing once. V lost 2 bases, J lost 7 bases, and 8 bases lay in between. The germline V gene encodes CDR1 GTSNPN and CDR2 SVGIG (reference sequence). The CDR3 is 12 amino acids. The specimen sequenced was PBMCs. This clonotype originated in a man aged 18 to 29 in good health and CMV-seronegative. The V and J genes are TRBV30 and TRBJ2-2; no clear D. CDR3 in amino acids: CAWSSSGGELFF. CDR3 DNA: TGTGCCTGGAGTAGCTCGGGCGGGGAGCTGTTTTTT. Full variable domain (remainder filled in from reference TRBV30 and TRBJ2-2): SQTIHQWPATLVQPVGSPLSLECTVEGTSNPNLYWYRQAAGRGLQLLFYSVGIGQISSEVPQNLSASRPQDRQFILSSKKLLLSDSGFYLCAWSSSGGELFFGEGSRLTVL.